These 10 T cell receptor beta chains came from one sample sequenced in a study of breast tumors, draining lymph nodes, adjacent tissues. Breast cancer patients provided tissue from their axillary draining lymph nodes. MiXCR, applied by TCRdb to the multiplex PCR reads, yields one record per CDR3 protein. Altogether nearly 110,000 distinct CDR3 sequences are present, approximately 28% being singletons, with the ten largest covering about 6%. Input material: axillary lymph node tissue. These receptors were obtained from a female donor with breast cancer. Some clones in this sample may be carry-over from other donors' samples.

The CDR3 bases are TGTGCCACCAACGATGCGGGCAAGGAGACCCAGTACTTC. Its protein is CATNDAGKETQYF. J is TRBJ2-5 and V is TRBV24-1; D perhaps matches TRBD2 (5 bases). The CDR3 extends over 13 amino acids. Trimming stripped 8 bases from V and 5 bases from J, with 14 bases between. Looked up from germline, CDR1 is KGHDR and CDR2 is SFDVKD.

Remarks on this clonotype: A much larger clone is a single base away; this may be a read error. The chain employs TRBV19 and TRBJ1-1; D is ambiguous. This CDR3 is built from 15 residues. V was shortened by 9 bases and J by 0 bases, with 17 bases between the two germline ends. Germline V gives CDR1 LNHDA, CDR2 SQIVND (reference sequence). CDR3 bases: TGTGCCAGAAATCCTCAAGGCCCCATGAACACTGAAGCTTTCTTT. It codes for CARNPQGPMNTEAFF.

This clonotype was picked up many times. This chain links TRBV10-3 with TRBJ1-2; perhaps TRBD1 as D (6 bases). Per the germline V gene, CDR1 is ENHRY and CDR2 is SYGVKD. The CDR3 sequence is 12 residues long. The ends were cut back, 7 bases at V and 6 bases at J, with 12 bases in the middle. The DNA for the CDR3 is TGTGCCATCAAGATTTCAGGGGATGGCTACACCTTC. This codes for CAIKISGDGYTF.

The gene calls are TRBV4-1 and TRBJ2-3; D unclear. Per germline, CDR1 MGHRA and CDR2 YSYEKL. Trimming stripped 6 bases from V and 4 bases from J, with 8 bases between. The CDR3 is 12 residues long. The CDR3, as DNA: TGCGCCAGCAGACCACCTTCAGATACGCAGTATTTT. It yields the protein CASRPPSDTQYF.

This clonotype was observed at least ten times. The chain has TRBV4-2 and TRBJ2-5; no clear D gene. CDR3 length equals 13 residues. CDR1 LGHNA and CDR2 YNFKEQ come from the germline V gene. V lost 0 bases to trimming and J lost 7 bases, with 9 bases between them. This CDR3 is CASSQDGVGTQYF. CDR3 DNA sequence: TGTGCCAGCAGCCAAGACGGCGTCGGGACCCAGTACTTC.

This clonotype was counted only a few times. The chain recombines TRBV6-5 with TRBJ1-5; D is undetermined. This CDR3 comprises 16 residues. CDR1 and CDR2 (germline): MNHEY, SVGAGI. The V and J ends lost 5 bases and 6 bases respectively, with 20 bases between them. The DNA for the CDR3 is TGTGCCAGCAGTCTACGTAGGGAGTTAGGCGCTCAGCCCCAGCATTTT. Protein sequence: CASSLRRELGAQPQHF.

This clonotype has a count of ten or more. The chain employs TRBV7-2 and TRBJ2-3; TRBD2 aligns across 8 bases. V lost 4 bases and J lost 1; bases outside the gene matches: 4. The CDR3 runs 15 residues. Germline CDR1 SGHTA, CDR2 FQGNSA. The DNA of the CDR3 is TGTGCCAGCAGCTCCGGGGGGGGGGGCACAGATACGCAGTATTTT. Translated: CASSSGGGGTDTQYF.

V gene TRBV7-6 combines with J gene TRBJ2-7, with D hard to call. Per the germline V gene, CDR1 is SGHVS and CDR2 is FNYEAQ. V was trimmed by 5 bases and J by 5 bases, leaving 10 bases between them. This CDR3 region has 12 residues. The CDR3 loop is CASSLYSDEQYF. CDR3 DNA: TGTGCCAGCAGCCTTTACTCGGACGAGCAGTACTTC.

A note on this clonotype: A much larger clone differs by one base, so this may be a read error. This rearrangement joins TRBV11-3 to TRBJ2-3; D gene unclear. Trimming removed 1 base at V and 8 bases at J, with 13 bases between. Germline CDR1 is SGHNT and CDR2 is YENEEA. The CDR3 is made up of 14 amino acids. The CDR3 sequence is CASSLGVGAATQYF. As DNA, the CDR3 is TGTGCCAGCAGCTTAGGGGTCGGCGCAGCTACGCAGTATTTT.

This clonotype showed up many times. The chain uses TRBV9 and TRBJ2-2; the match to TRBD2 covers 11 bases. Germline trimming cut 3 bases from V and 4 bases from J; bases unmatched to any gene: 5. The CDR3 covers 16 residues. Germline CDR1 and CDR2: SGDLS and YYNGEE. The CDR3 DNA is TGTGCCAGCAGCGGCCCTAGCGGGAGGTTCACCGGGGAGCTGTTTTTT. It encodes CASSGPSGRFTGELFF.